This TCR beta chain was recorded in a study of T cell repertoires in cytomegalovirus infection. At the level of the study: Public TCR beta signatures were indicative of both CMV infection and a matching HLA type.

One entry per CDR3 protein, called by TCRdb with MiXCR from the reads. Of around 450,000 distinct CDR3 sequences listed, 31% are singletons. V was cut by 5 bases and J by 4 bases, with 18 bases left in between. The CDR3 is 16 residues long. From germline, CDR1 is MNHNY and CDR2 SVGAGI (reference sequence). This sequence originates from a human donor in good health (CMV status not recorded). Some clones in this sample may be carry-over from other donors' samples. The sequencing input was PBMCs. The chain joins TRBV6-6 to TRBJ1-5; D might be TRBD1 (5 bases). Written as DNA, the CDR3 is TGTGCCAGCAGTGGTCGGGACGGGACGTATAATCAGCCCCAGCATTTT. Translated, it gives CASSGRDGTYNQPQHF.